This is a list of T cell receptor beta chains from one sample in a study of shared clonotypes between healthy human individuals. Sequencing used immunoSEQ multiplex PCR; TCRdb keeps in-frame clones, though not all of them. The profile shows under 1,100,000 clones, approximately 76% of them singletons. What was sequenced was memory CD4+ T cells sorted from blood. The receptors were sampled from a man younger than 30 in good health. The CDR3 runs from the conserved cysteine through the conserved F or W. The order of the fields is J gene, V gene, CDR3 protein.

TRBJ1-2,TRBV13,CASSHTRQGKRGGYTF
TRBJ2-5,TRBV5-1,CASSRMGLQETQYF
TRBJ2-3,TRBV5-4,CASSLGGQGTDTQYF
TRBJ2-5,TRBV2,CASSEEQGRGETQYF
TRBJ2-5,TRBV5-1,CASSLGQNPQETQYF
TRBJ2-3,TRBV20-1,CSAILSDTQYF
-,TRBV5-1,CASSQRQGESYEQYF
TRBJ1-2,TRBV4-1,CASSHPTGGPPGYTF
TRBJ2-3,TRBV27,CASGTGAFTDTQYF
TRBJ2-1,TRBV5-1,CASSLAGQGAHEQFF
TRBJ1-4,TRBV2,CASKYGAYEKLFF
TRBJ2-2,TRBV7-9,CASSLRGAANTGELFF
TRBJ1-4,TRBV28,CASSLLGFTLTTNEKLFF
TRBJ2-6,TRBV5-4,CASSRGHSGANVLTF
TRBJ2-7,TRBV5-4,CASSSRASGALSYEQYF
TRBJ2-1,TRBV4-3,CASSVATYNEQFF
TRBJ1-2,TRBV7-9,CASSLGSYSGEQNYGYTF
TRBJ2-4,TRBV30,CAWTVLGNIQYF
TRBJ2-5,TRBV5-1,CASSRDPEGETQYF
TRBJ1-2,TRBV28,CASSLFVISSYGYTF
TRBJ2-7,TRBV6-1,CASSAAGLVSYEQYF
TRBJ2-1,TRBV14,CASSQDGQSSYNEQFF
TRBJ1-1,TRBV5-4,CAIRQGPMNTEAFF
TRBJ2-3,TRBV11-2,CASSLGRQTTQYF
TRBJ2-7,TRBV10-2,CASRGTSGRARYEQYF
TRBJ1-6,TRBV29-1,CSVGQELNSPLHF
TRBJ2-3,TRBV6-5,CASRAARGTDTQYF
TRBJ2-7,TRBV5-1,CASSLLIGPEQYF
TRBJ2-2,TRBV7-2,CASSISGNTGELFF
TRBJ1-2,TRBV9,CASSVEGGNYGYTF
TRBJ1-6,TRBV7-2,CASSTQVATFSPLHF
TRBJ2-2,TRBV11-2,CASSYQPGAGELFF
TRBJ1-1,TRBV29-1,CSVSGIRMNTEAFF
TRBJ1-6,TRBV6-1,CASSETQGVPLHF
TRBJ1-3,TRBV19,CASRTGAAGNTIYF
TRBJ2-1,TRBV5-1,CASSSSTGGAFNEQFF
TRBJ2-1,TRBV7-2,CASTPAVAYNEQFF
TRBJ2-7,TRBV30,CAWSIGNYEQYF
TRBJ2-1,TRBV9,CASSVGSGNEQFF
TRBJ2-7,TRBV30,CAWSARGRSYEQYF
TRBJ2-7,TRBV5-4,CASSPGLAGVYEQYF
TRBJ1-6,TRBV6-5,CASSYSTTSHSPLHF
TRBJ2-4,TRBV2,CASRGQSFLAKNIQYF
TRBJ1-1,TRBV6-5,CASSYIETHEAFF
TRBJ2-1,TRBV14,CASSTTSGREFF
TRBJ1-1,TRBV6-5,CASSYGGRSEAFF
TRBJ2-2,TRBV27,CASSLSQTTGELFF